A single sample is the source of the 5 T cell receptor beta chains below, sequenced in a study of T cell responses to AZD1222 COVID-19 vaccine. Generated by immunoSEQ multiplex PCR, the TCRdb table keeps only in-frame clones and is missing some. The data show about 59,000 clones, 80% to 90% seen once. The sample consisted of peripheral blood, taken 28 days after the second AZD1222 dose. The receptor set was obtained from an adult who received the AZD1222 COVID-19 vaccine.

The CDR3 region has the DNA TGTGCCAGTAGTAGGGGAGGGACAGCGGTCGCTGAAGCTTTCTTT. Its translation is CASSRGGTAVAEAFF. The chain links TRBV19 to TRBJ1-1, with TRBD1 identical over 7 bases. This CDR3 spans 15 amino acids. V gave up 4 bases and J gave up 6 bases; unmatched junction bases: 11. Germline-derived CDR1 and CDR2 are LNHDA and SQIVND (reference sequence).

The rearrangement uses TRBV7-9 and TRBJ2-6, with unresolved D. The CDR3 consists of 13 residues. Trimming shortened V by 5 bases and J by 0 bases, and 2 bases separated the two germline ends. Germline CDR1 reads SEHNR; CDR2 reads FQNEAQ (reference sequence). The chain's CDR3 is CASSPSGANVLTF. CDR3 sequence (DNA): TGTGCCAGCAGCCCCTCTGGGGCCAACGTCCTGACTTTC.

The rearrangement uses TRBV7-2 and TRBJ1-1; 7 bases map to TRBD1. CDR1 and CDR2 from the germline V gene are SGHTA and FQGNSA. The CDR3 totals 15 residues. V dropped 5 bases and J dropped 4; count of bases not matched to a gene: 10. The CDR3 reads CASSAQGGRVTEAFF. The CDR3 nucleotides read TGTGCCAGCAGCGCCCAGGGGGGGAGGGTCACTGAAGCTTTCTTT.

This clone has just one count. The chain carries TRBV27 and TRBJ2-1; 10 bases align to TRBD1. CDR3 length: 16 amino acids. V dropped 5 bases and J dropped 0; count of bases not matched to a gene: 4. Germline CDR1 reads MNHEY; CDR2 reads SMNVEV (reference sequence). In nucleotides, the CDR3 is TGTGCCAGCAGTAGTGGACAGGGGGGCTCCTACAATGAGCAGTTCTTC. Translation: CASSSGQGGSYNEQFF.

The chain couples TRBV5-4 to TRBJ2-7, with 7 bases aligning to TRBD1. Germline CDR1 and CDR2: SGHNT and YYREEE (reference sequence). The CDR3 is 14 residues long. V was pared by 3 bases and J by 2 bases, with 5 bases of the junction left unmatched. The CDR3 DNA reads as TGTGCCAGCAGCTCTACAGGGGCGGCCTACGAGCAGTACTTC. The encoded protein is CASSSTGAAYEQYF.